This passage covers 10 T cell receptor beta chains from one sample sequenced in a study of T cell repertoires in cytomegalovirus infection. TCRdb reanalysed the reads using MiXCR and keeps one entry per CDR3 protein. This sample carries roughly 120,000 distinct CDR3 sequences, more than 25% of them seen once, and the ten largest clones take under 65%. Their recognized antigens are unknown. Material: CD8+ T cells from cultured PBMCs, obtained from culture after CMV antigen stimulation. These receptors were taken from a human donor in good health (CMV status not recorded). Some clones in this sample may be carry-over from other donors' samples.

This clonotype has a handful of counts. CDR3 sequence reads: CASSEDWGYTEAFF. CDR3 sequence (DNA): TGTGCCAGCAGTGAAGACTGGGGTTACACTGAAGCTTTCTTT. The chain has TRBV25-1 and TRBJ1-1; D ambiguous. Germline V CDR1 and CDR2: MGHDK, SYGVNS. Between the trimmed V and J ends, which lost 2 bases and 3 bases, there was a span of 10 bases. The CDR3 runs 14 residues.

This chain links TRBV6-8 with TRBJ1-1; unclear D gene. CDR1 is MNHGY and CDR2 is SAAAGT in the germline V gene. The V end was cut by 6 bases, the J end by 0 bases, with 8 bases between. The CDR3 runs to 13 residues. The CDR3 nucleotides are TGTGCCAGCAGCCAGGCCATGAACACTGAAGCTTTCTTT. Its translation: CASSQAMNTEAFF.

The V and J genes are TRBV7-4 and TRBJ2-5; D remains unclear. The ends were cut back, 3 bases at V and 2 bases at J, with 4 bases in the middle. The CDR3 is 12 amino acids. CDR1 is SGHVT and CDR2 is SQSDAQ in the germline V gene. CDR3 sequence: CASSFWQETQYF. In DNA form, the CDR3 reads TGTGCCAGCAGCTTTTGGCAAGAGACCCAGTACTTC.

The genes are TRBV2 and TRBJ2-3, with TRBD2 matching over 8 bases. Germline trimming cut 7 bases from V and 5 bases from J; bases unmatched to any gene: 5. The CDR3 contains 13 residues. Germline V CDR1 and CDR2: SNHLY, FYNNEI. The CDR3 sequence is CASTGGALDTQYF. In nucleotides, the CDR3 is TGTGCCAGCACCGGGGGGGCCTTAGATACGCAGTATTTT.

The rearrangement uses TRBV5-6 and TRBJ1-4, with D possibly being TRBD1 (6 bases). The CDR3 runs to 16 residues. V was cut by 0 bases and J by 5 bases, with 14 bases left in between. Per the germline V gene, CDR1 is SGHDT and CDR2 is YYEEEE. The DNA of the CDR3 is TGTGCCAGCAGCTTGGGACAGGTCGGGAGGAATGAAAAACTGTTTTTT. Its protein is CASSLGQVGRNEKLFF.

J is TRBJ2-5 and V is TRBV7-9, with D possibly TRBD1 on 6 matching bases. The CDR3 sequence is 17 residues long. V lost 3 bases and J 2 bases, leaving 19 bases between the germline ends. Germline V gene data show CDR1 as SEHNR and CDR2 as FQNEAQ (reference sequence). CDR3 sequence: CASSFSRRGLGQETQYF. The DNA for the CDR3 is TGTGCCAGCAGCTTTTCCCGCAGGGGCTTGGGGCAAGAGACCCAGTACTTC.

The V and J genes are TRBV11-2 and TRBJ2-5; D is ambiguous. V lost 0 bases, J lost 1 base, and 9 bases lay in between. The CDR3 totals 15 residues. CDR1 is SGHAT and CDR2 is FQNNGV in the germline V gene. DNA of the CDR3: TGTGCCAGCAGCTTAGAGTGGCAGACCCAAGAGACCCAGTACTTC. Translation: CASSLEWQTQETQYF.

The rearrangement joins TRBV19 to TRBJ2-2; a possible D gene is TRBD1 (6 bases). Trimming took off 6 bases at V and 4 bases at J, with 12 bases between the two ends. This CDR3 comprises 14 residues. Germline-derived CDR1 and CDR2 are LNHDA and SQIVND (reference sequence). CDR3 loop: CASRWGHLTGELFF. The DNA for the CDR3 is TGTGCCAGTAGATGGGGGCACCTCACCGGGGAGCTGTTTTTT.

The rearrangement links TRBV7-9 to TRBJ2-6; D is unclear. V shed 5 bases and J shed 0 bases, with 8 bases lying between them. The CDR3 totals 15 residues. The germline V gene encodes CDR1 SEHNR and CDR2 FQNEAQ (reference sequence). CDR3 bases: TGTGCCAGCAGCAACAAAGACTCTGGGGCCAACGTCCTGACTTTC. Amino acid sequence: CASSNKDSGANVLTF.

This clonotype was counted only a few times. The CDR3 loop reads CASSLFPGGSYEQYF. The DNA of the CDR3 is TGTGCCAGCAGCTTATTCCCAGGGGGCTCCTACGAGCAGTACTTC. This sequence joins TRBV7-9 and TRBJ2-7, with 7 bases lining up with TRBD1. This CDR3 contains 15 residues. J was trimmed by 0 bases and V by 2 bases; bases with no gene match: 4. CDR1 is SEHNR, CDR2 FQNEAQ, per germline (reference sequence).